Presented here are 26 T cell receptor beta chains from one specimen sequenced in a study of shared clonotypes between healthy human individuals. CD8 cells regarded as naive lacked CD45RO, were positively chosen for CCR7, and omitted terminally differentiated effector memory CD45RA+ cells. TCRdb's copy holds only in-frame clones and misses some; the assay was immunoSEQ multiplex PCR. The repertoire holds hundreds of thousands of clones, with roughly 95% as singletons. Sequenced sample: naive CD8+ T cells sorted from blood. These receptors came from a woman aged 25 to 39 in good health.

The chain couples TRBV28 to TRBJ2-3; 9 bases align to TRBD1. The ends lost 2 bases at V and 1 base at J; junction bases unmatched: 7. Germline lookup yields CDR1 MDHEN and CDR2 SYDVKM. The CDR3 loop spans 17 amino acids. Here the CDR3 DNA reads TGTGCCAGCAGTTTACCCGGACAGGGGACTCGCACAGATACGCAGTATTTT. Amino acid sequence: CASSLPGQGTRTDTQYF.

The rearrangement links TRBV27 to TRBJ2-5; perhaps D is TRBD1 or TRBD2 (5 bases each). The closer fit of TRBJ2-7 to the DNA end suggests the J call may be wrong. Germline lookup yields CDR1 MNHEY and CDR2 SMNVEV (reference sequence). The CDR3 sequence is 17 residues long. The CDR3 DNA reads as TGTGCCAGCAGTCCGACAAAGGACGGGACGGAGCGTTACGAGCAGTACTTC. Translating gives CASSPTKDGTERYEQYF.

A single count supports this clone. The V and J genes are TRBV7-9 and TRBJ2-6; no definite D call. Between the trimmed V and J ends, which lost 3 bases and 0 bases, there was a span of 6 bases. The CDR3 is made up of 15 amino acids. Germline CDR1 SEHNR, CDR2 FQNEAQ (reference sequence). The CDR3 DNA sequence: TGTGCCAGCAGCTTGACAATCTCTGGGGCCAACGTCCTGACTTTC. It encodes CASSLTISGANVLTF.

The CDR3 here is CASSAALAGLADTQYF. The CDR3 bases are TGTGCCAGCAGTGCCGCACTAGCGGGATTGGCAGATACGCAGTATTTT. The V call is TRBV27, the J call TRBJ2-3, with TRBD2 matching 10 bases. The CDR3 consists of 16 residues. CDR1 is MNHEY and CDR2 is SMNVEV in the germline V gene (reference sequence). V dropped 5 bases and J dropped 4; count of bases not matched to a gene: 9.

The V call is TRBV30, the J call TRBJ1-2, with unresolved D. V was shortened by 4 bases and J by 1 base, with 4 bases between the two germline ends. Germline V gene data show CDR1 as GTSNPN and CDR2 as SVGIG (reference sequence). CDR3 length: 11 amino acids. Here the CDR3 reads CAWTDNYGYTF. The CDR3 nucleotides read TGTGCCTGGACAGATAACTATGGCTACACCTTC.

This chain links TRBV14 with TRBJ2-1, with D possibly TRBD2 on 6 matching bases. V was clipped by 4 bases and J by 6 bases, with 16 bases between them. From germline, CDR1 is SGHDN and CDR2 FVKESK. The CDR3 totals 15 residues. CDR3 bases: TGTGCCAGCAGCCTCTTACTAGCCAACAGCAATGAGCAGTTCTTC. Translating gives CASSLLLANSNEQFF. The entire variable domain, with the rest obtained from reference TRBV14 and TRBJ2-1, is as follows: EAGVTQFPSHSVIEKGQTVTLRCDPISGHDNLYWYRRVMGKEIKFLLHFVKESKQDESGMPNNRFLAERTGGTYSTLKVQPAELEDSGVYFCASSLLLANSNEQFFGPGTRLTVL.

About this clone itself: Other DNA sequences in the same sample also yield this CDR3. The rearrangement joins TRBV7-9 to TRBJ2-7; D is unresolved. CDR3 length: 12 amino acids. CDR1 and CDR2 from the germline V gene are SEHNR and FQNEAQ (reference sequence). V was cut by 1 base and J by 2 bases, with 3 bases left in between. CDR3 coding DNA: TGTGCCAGCAGCTTAGGCGCCTACGAGCAGTACTTC. Protein product: CASSLGAYEQYF.

This chain's CDR3 is CASSVGTGTGTEAFF. The CDR3 DNA reads TGTGCCAGCAGCGTCGGGACAGGTACGGGCACTGAAGCTTTCTTT. The chain couples TRBV11-2 to TRBJ1-1; TRBD1 agrees at 8 bases. The CDR3 sequence is 15 residues long. Unmatched junction bases numbered 9, after V lost 5 bases and J lost 4 bases. Per the germline V gene, CDR1 is SGHAT and CDR2 is FQNNGV.

The DNA for the CDR3 is TGTGCCAGCAGCTTGCTGCGGATTCCCACAGATACGCAGTATTTT. Its protein product is CASSLLRIPTDTQYF. The chain carries TRBV5-6 and TRBJ2-3; D unclear. Germline lookup yields CDR1 SGHDT and CDR2 YYEEEE. The germline V and J ends were trimmed by 1 base and 2 bases, with 11 bases remaining between them. The CDR3 runs 15 residues. Based on the CDR3 plus reference TRBV5-6 and TRBJ2-3, the full variable domain is DAGVTQSPTHLIKTRGQQVTLRCSPKSGHDTVSWYQQALGQGPQFIFQYYEEEERQRGNFPDRFSGHQFPNYSSELNVNALLLGDSALYLCASSLLRIPTDTQYFGPGTRLTVL.

As concerns this clone: The junction differs from germline at one of its ends, possibly a read error. The chain links TRBV27 to TRBJ2-1; a weak D match, TRBD2 (7 bases). The germline V gene encodes CDR1 MNHEY and CDR2 SMNVEV (reference sequence). The CDR3 is 17 amino acids. The CDR3 protein is CASSLSGGPGSLAEQFF. CDR3 DNA sequence: TGTGCCAGCAGTCTATCGGGGGGCCCTGGTAGTCTAGCGGAGCAGTTCTTC.

This clone was seen just once. The rearrangement uses TRBV28 and TRBJ2-1; no firm D call. Trimming removed 5 bases at V and 9 bases at J, with 14 bases between. CDR1 MDHEN and CDR2 SYDVKM come from the germline V gene. The CDR3 spans 13 residues. The CDR3 spells CASSEAPRSEQFF. The CDR3 bases are TGTGCCAGCAGTGAGGCCCCCCGGAGTGAGCAGTTCTTC.

The J gene is TRBJ2-1, the V gene TRBV6-6; the D is unclear. Germline-derived CDR1 and CDR2 are MNHNY and SVGAGI (reference sequence). The ends were cut back, 2 bases at V and 8 bases at J, with 7 bases in the middle. The CDR3 contains 12 residues. In DNA, the CDR3 is TGTGCCAGCAGTTACAGCACCCATGAGCAGTTCTTC. This gives the protein CASSYSTHEQFF.

The rearrangement joins TRBV29-1 to TRBJ2-7, with 9 bases that match TRBD1. After removal of 1 base from V and 7 bases from J, the junction contained 11 bases not matched to a gene. CDR1 is SQVTM, CDR2 ANQGSEA, per germline. The CDR3 runs 15 residues. The CDR3 protein is CSVEGRDRESGEQYF. The CDR3 DNA sequence: TGCAGCGTTGAAGGCCGGGACAGGGAGAGTGGGGAGCAGTACTTC.

The CDR3 region has the DNA TGTGCCAGCAGCCGAGAAGGGCGCACCGGGGAGCTGTTTTTT. Amino acid sequence: CASSREGRTGELFF. The chain uses TRBV5-4 and TRBJ2-2, with unresolved D. CDR1 and CDR2 from the germline V gene are SGHNT and YYREEE (reference sequence). CDR3 length equals 14 residues. Trimming took off 4 bases at V and 4 bases at J, with 11 bases between the two ends.

For the CDR3, the DNA is TGTGCCAGCAGCTACCAGCGGGAGGGCCAGGAGACCCAGTACTTC. Protein product: CASSYQREGQETQYF. The chain couples TRBV9 to TRBJ2-5; TRBD2 aligns across 10 bases. The germline V gene has CDR1 SGDLS and CDR2 YYNGEE. J was trimmed by 5 bases and V by 4 bases; bases with no gene match: 8. The CDR3 is made up of 15 amino acids.

The CDR3 nucleotides are TGTGCCAGTAGTATAGCCTGGGGAGGCAATCAGCCCCAGCATTTT. It is translated as CASSIAWGGNQPQHF. V and J are TRBV19 and TRBJ1-5; no clear D. Deletions cut 1 base from V and 2 bases from J, with 9 bases between. Germline-derived CDR1 and CDR2 are LNHDA and SQIVND (reference sequence). CDR3 length equals 15 residues.

The V call is TRBV7-9, the J call TRBJ2-7; the D is unclear. The CDR3 spans 14 residues. Germline V lookup: CDR1 SEHNR, CDR2 FQNEAQ (reference sequence). V lost 2 bases to trimming and J lost 3 bases, with 11 bases between them. The CDR3 DNA is TGTGCCAGCAGCTTACTGCCCGGAAACTACGAGCAGTACTTC. Encoded protein: CASSLLPGNYEQYF.

J is TRBJ1-3 and V is TRBV7-9; D is unclear. Trimming took 0 bases from V and 0 from J, leaving 9 bases between them. This CDR3 has 16 residues. Germline V gene data show CDR1 as SEHNR and CDR2 as FQNEAQ (reference sequence). CDR3: CASSLASGISGNTIYF. CDR3 sequence (DNA): TGTGCCAGCAGCTTAGCGTCCGGGATCTCTGGAAACACCATATATTTT.

The chain combines TRBV15 with TRBJ2-3; possible D gene TRBD1, 6 bases. Trimming pared 5 bases from V and 7 bases from J, leaving 13 bases between. Germline CDR1 LNHNV, CDR2 YYDKDF (reference sequence). The CDR3 covers 13 residues. The CDR3 DNA follows: TGTGCCACCAGCGGGTACGGGGACAATACGCAGTATTTT. It is translated as CATSGYGDNTQYF.

The rearrangement joins TRBV27 to TRBJ1-1; D not resolved. Per the germline V gene, CDR1 is MNHEY and CDR2 is SMNVEV (reference sequence). The V end was cut by 6 bases, the J end by 7 bases, with 18 bases between. The CDR3 covers 14 residues. The CDR3 DNA follows: TGTGCCAGCAGGTCCTACACGGGATCTATTGAAGCTTTCTTT. Translated: CASRSYTGSIEAFF.

V gene TRBV4-1 combines with J gene TRBJ2-7; TRBD1 aligns across 7 bases. The CDR3 runs to 16 residues. Looked up from germline, CDR1 is MGHRA and CDR2 is YSYEKL. V lost 3 bases to trimming and J lost 0 bases; unmatched junction nucleotides: 8. The CDR3 DNA follows: TGCGCCAGCAGCCAGGCACCGACAGGGAGCTCCTACGAGCAGTACTTC. Residues: CASSQAPTGSSYEQYF.

The rearrangement links TRBV27 to TRBJ2-2; D unresolved. The CDR3 spans 13 residues. V dropped 6 bases and J dropped 3 bases, with 8 bases sitting between them. Germline V CDR1 and CDR2: MNHEY, SMNVEV (reference sequence). CDR3 coding DNA: TGTGCCAGCAGCTATGCGGACACCGGGGAGCTGTTTTTT. This encodes CASSYADTGELFF.

This chain joins TRBV7-9 and TRBJ2-3; possibly TRBD1 for D (5 bases). This CDR3 region has 13 residues. V lost 5 bases to trimming and J lost 3 bases, with 9 bases between them. The V gene's germline CDR1 is SEHNR and CDR2 FQNEAQ (reference sequence). CDR3 residues: CASSTTETDTQYF. Written as DNA, the CDR3 is TGTGCCAGCAGCACGACAGAGACAGATACGCAGTATTTT.

The CDR3 loop is CASSQDSPSEGYF. CDR3 nucleotides: TGTGCCAGCAGCCAAGATTCCCCCAGTGAAGGGTATTTT. The chain carries TRBV4-2 and TRBJ2-3; D ambiguous. V lost 0 bases to trimming and J lost 14 bases, with 15 bases between them. The germline V gene encodes CDR1 LGHNA and CDR2 YNFKEQ. The CDR3 consists of 13 residues.

The chain has TRBV27 and TRBJ2-1; 7 positions match TRBD2. The CDR3 is made up of 11 amino acids. The V and J ends lost 6 bases and 9 bases, in that order; junction bases with no gene match: 2. Per the germline V gene, CDR1 is MNHEY and CDR2 is SMNVEV (reference sequence). The CDR3 DNA reads TGTGCCAGCAGGTCTAGCGGTGAGCAGTTCTTC. Translating gives CASRSSGEQFF.

This chain's CDR3 is CASVLAREGLAGYYEQYF. The CDR3 coding sequence is TGTGCCAGCGTCCTGGCTCGGGAAGGACTAGCGGGATACTACGAGCAGTACTTC. This chain links TRBV27 with TRBJ2-7, with 12 bases matching TRBD2. Germline CDR1 is MNHEY and CDR2 is SMNVEV (reference sequence). V shed 8 bases, J shed 3 bases, and the junction held 17 bases outside the gene matches. The CDR3 consists of 18 residues.